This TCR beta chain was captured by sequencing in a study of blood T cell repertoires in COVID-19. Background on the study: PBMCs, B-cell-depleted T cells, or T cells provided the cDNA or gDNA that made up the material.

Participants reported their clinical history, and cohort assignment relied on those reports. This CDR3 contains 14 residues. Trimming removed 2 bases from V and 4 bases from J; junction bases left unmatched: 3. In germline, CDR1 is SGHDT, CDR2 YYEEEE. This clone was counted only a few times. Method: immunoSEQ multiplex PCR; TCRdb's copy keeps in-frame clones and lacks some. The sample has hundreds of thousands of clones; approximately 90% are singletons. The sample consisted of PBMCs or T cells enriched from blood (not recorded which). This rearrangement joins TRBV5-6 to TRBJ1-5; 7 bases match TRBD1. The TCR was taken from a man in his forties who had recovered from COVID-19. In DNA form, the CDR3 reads TGTGCCAGCAGCTTCATGACAGGGAATCAGCCCCAGCATTTT. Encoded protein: CASSFMTGNQPQHF.